This T cell receptor (beta chain) was recorded in a study of shared clonotypes between healthy human individuals. Generated by immunoSEQ multiplex PCR, the TCRdb table keeps only in-frame clones and is missing some. The table includes approximately 2,300,000 clones, 85% to 95% detected once. Specimen: naive CD4+ T cells from PBMCs. Subset in this sample: CD45RA+ positively selected. This TCR was sampled from a man aged 18 to 30 in good health. Some clones in this sample may be carry-over from other donors' samples.

The CDR3 region is CASSYSPGAGSEKLFF. In nucleotides, the CDR3 is TGTGCCAGCAGTTACTCGCCAGGAGCGGGGAGTGAAAAACTGTTTTTT. This chain links TRBV6-6 with TRBJ1-4; no clear D. This CDR3 comprises 16 residues. From germline, CDR1 is MNHNY and CDR2 SVGAGI (reference sequence). V was pared by 0 bases and J by 7 bases, with 15 bases between.